These T cell receptor beta chains were read from a single sample in a study of CD4 T cells in relation to SARS-CoV-2 and coronaviruses. Sequencing was performed with immunoSEQ multiplex PCR; in TCRdb, only in-frame clones are kept and a portion is missing. The table lists 10,000 to 13,000 clones, around 86% of them singletons, with about 2% in the top ten. Sample: naive CD4+ T cells from PBMCs. These receptors originate from an adult with COVID-19. Both conserved end residues are part of each CDR3. Fields, in order: CDR3 length, clone size, V gene, J gene, D gene, CDR3 protein, CDR3 DNA. A D gene is named only where the DNA matches it firmly. Size tells how often a clone was seen (once, few, many) or the class of an expanded clone, and some rows leave it out.

15	once	TRBV7-9	TRBJ2-7	TRBD2	CASSLRLAGLDEQYF	TGTGCCAGCAGCTTAAGACTAGCGGGGCTCGACGAGCAGTACTTC
13	.	TRBV12-3/TRBV12-4	TRBJ2-5	.	CASSLSKQETQYF	TGTGCCAGCAGTTTATCGAAGCAAGAGACCCAGTACTTC
14	.	TRBV6-6	TRBJ2-7	.	CASGESGRTYEQYF	TGTGCCAGCGGCGAGTCGGGGAGAACCTACGAGCAGTACTTC
17	.	TRBV5-6	TRBJ2-6	.	CASSLQLDSSGANVLTF	TGTGCCAGCAGCTTACAATTAGACAGCTCTGGGGCCAACGTCCTGACTTTC
13	.	TRBV7-2	TRBJ2-3	.	CASSLPSTDTQYF	TGTGCCAGCAGCTTACCAAGCACAGATACGCAGTATTTT
13	.	TRBV5-1	TRBJ1-2	.	CASSLSGRDGYTF	TGCGCCAGCAGCTTGTCAGGGAGGGATGGCTACACCTTC
15	.	TRBV28	TRBJ1-3	.	CASSLSATSGNTIYF	TGTGCCAGCAGTTTATCGGCTACTTCTGGAAACACCATATATTTT
13	.	TRBV28	TRBJ2-7	TRBD1	CASLGQGIRVQYF	TGTGCCTCGCTGGGACAGGGGATACGAGTGCAGTACTTC
15	few	TRBV6-5	TRBJ1-1	TRBD1	CASSQSGTANTEAFF	TGTGCCAGCAGTCAATCCGGGACAGCGAACACTGAAGCTTTCTTT
15	.	TRBV5-1	TRBJ2-7	.	CASSLAGAHSYEQYF	TGCGCCAGCAGCTTGGCCGGCGCCCACTCCTACGAGCAGTACTTC
13	few	TRBV7-9	TRBJ1-2	TRBD1	CASRPGQGSGYTF	TGTGCCAGCCGACCGGGACAGGGTTCTGGCTACACCTTC
18	.	TRBV28	TRBJ2-2	TRBD2	CASSLKAGLVFYTGELFF	TGTGCCAGCAGTTTAAAGGCGGGACTAGTCTTTTACACCGGGGAGCTGTTTTTT
13	once	TRBV7-9	TRBJ2-7	TRBD2	CASSRSGGYEQYF	TGTGCCAGCAGCCGGTCCGGGGGGTACGAGCAGTACTTC
11	.	TRBV19	TRBJ2-5	TRBD1	CASTDRATQYF	TGTGCCAGTACCGACAGGGCCACCCAGTACTTC
15	.	TRBV14	TRBJ1-1	.	CASSQGGTMNTEAFF	TGTGCCAGCAGCCAAGGTGGGACAATGAACACTGAAGCTTTCTTT
14	.	TRBV6-5	TRBJ1-2	TRBD1	CASSTQTGGRGYTF	TGTGCCAGCAGCACCCAAACAGGGGGCCGTGGCTACACCTTC
17	.	TRBV5-1	TRBJ2-5	TRBD2	CASSLEGLAGGQETQYF	TGCGCCAGCAGCTTGGAGGGACTAGCGGGGGGACAAGAGACCCAGTACTTC
14	.	TRBV7-9	TRBJ1-1	.	CASSPSGSNTEAFF	TGTGCCAGCAGCCCCTCGGGGTCGAACACTGAAGCTTTCTTT
17	.	TRBV12-5	TRBJ1-6	.	CASGLARGPNVNSPLHF	TGTGCTAGTGGTTTGGCGCGGGGCCCGAACGTGAATTCACCCCTCCACTTT
16	once	TRBV19	TRBJ2-6	TRBD1	CASNRDRASGANVLTF	TGTGCCAGTAACCGGGACAGGGCCTCTGGGGCCAACGTCCTGACTTTC
13	.	TRBV12-3/TRBV12-4	TRBJ1-2	.	CASRRDMNYGYTF	TGTGCCAGCAGAAGGGACATGAACTATGGCTACACCTTC
18	.	TRBV5-1	TRBJ1-3	TRBD1	CASSVDRVGKGFGNTIYF	TGCGCCAGCAGCGTTGACAGGGTTGGAAAAGGTTTTGGAAACACCATATATTTT
16	.	TRBV5-5	TRBJ2-7	TRBD2	CASYPRASGGFDEQYF	TGTGCCAGCTACCCTAGGGCTAGCGGGGGTTTCGACGAGCAGTACTTC
13	.	TRBV19	TRBJ2-7	.	CASSILRGGEQYF	TGTGCCAGTAGTATCCTAAGGGGGGGGGAGCAGTACTTC
16	.	TRBV5-1	TRBJ1-2	TRBD1	CASSLQTGPVLHSSTF	TGCGCCAGCAGCCTCCAGACAGGGCCGGTTCTACACTCTTCCACCTTC
15	.	TRBV7-3	TRBJ2-1	TRBD2	CASSFRGGAYNEQFF	TGTGCCAGCAGCTTTCGCGGGGGGGCATACAATGAGCAGTTCTTC
15	.	TRBV6-5	TRBJ2-3	.	CASRTGGVGQDTQYF	TGTGCCAGCAGGACGGGTGGAGTCGGTCAAGATACGCAGTATTTT
13	.	TRBV19	TRBJ2-7	TRBD2	CATGREELNEQYF	TGTGCAACCGGGAGGGAGGAATTAAACGAGCAGTACTTC
13	.	TRBV30	TRBJ2-7	TRBD1	CAWRPGQPYEQYF	TGTGCCTGGAGACCGGGACAGCCCTACGAGCAGTACTTC
12	.	TRBV23-1	TRBJ2-3	.	CASTHSTDTQYF	TGCGCCAGCACTCACAGCACAGATACGCAGTATTTT
14	.	TRBV4-3	TRBJ1-2	.	CASSQARQVYGYTF	TGCGCCAGCAGCCAAGCTCGACAGGTCTATGGCTACACCTTC
13	.	TRBV28	TRBJ1-2	.	CASSPGTADGYTF	TGTGCCAGCAGTCCCGGGACGGCAGATGGCTACACCTTC
14	.	TRBV6-5	TRBJ1-6	.	CASTMDANNSPLHF	TGTGCCAGCACCATGGACGCTAATAATTCACCCCTCCACTTT
13	.	TRBV7-2	TRBJ1-5	.	CASSTTVNQPQHF	TGTGCCAGCAGCACCACAGTGAATCAGCCCCAGCATTTT
15	.	TRBV5-1	TRBJ2-7	.	CASSLDGGTIYEQYF	TGCGCCAGCAGCTTGGATGGGGGGACGATTTACGAGCAGTACTTC
16	.	TRBV5-5	TRBJ2-2	.	CASSLEGRTNTGELFF	TGTGCCAGCAGCTTGGAGGGCAGGACGAACACCGGGGAGCTGTTTTTT
14	.	TRBV3-1/TRBV3-2	TRBJ2-7	.	CASSLSSSGPEQYF	TGTGCCAGCAGCCTAAGCTCCTCTGGGCCCGAGCAGTACTTC
18	.	TRBV28	TRBJ1-1	TRBD1	CASSLMATSTGYSPEAFF	TGTGCCAGCAGTTTAATGGCCACCTCGACAGGGTACTCCCCCGAAGCTTTCTTT
13	.	TRBV6-6	TRBJ1-1	.	CASSYLRATEAFF	TGTGCCAGCAGTTATCTCAGGGCCACTGAAGCTTTCTTT
13	.	TRBV5-1	TRBJ1-4	.	CASSVGWAEKLFF	TGCGCCAGCAGCGTTGGGTGGGCTGAAAAACTGTTTTTT
16	.	TRBV5-1	TRBJ1-3	.	CASSAIGSYSGNTIYF	TGCGCCAGCAGCGCAATTGGGAGCTACTCTGGAAACACCATATATTTT
14	.	TRBV19	TRBJ1-2	TRBD1	CASSIVSGGYGYTF	TGTGCCAGTAGTATAGTTTCAGGGGGCTATGGCTACACCTTC
15	few	TRBV9	TRBJ1-2	TRBD1	CASSVAQGAFYGYTF	TGTGCCAGCAGCGTCGCACAGGGGGCTTTTTATGGCTACACCTTC
15	.	TRBV6-5	TRBJ2-3	TRBD1	CASSLDRVVTDTQYF	TGTGCCAGCAGTCTGGACAGGGTGGTGACAGATACGCAGTATTTT
14	.	TRBV7-9	TRBJ1-3	.	CASSLDFSGNTIYF	TGTGCCAGCAGCTTAGATTTCTCTGGAAACACCATATATTTT
16	.	TRBV9	TRBJ1-1	TRBD1	CASSVGTGAMNTEAFF	TGTGCCAGCAGCGTAGGGACAGGGGCTATGAACACTGAAGCTTTCTTT
15	.	TRBV4-2	TRBJ2-1	TRBD2	CASSQASAGGPEQFF	TGTGCCAGCAGCCAAGCTTCAGCGGGGGGGCCTGAGCAGTTCTTC
12	once	TRBV6-6	TRBJ2-7	.	CAALGSSYEQYF	TGTGCCGCCCTAGGAAGCTCCTACGAGCAGTACTTC
19	.	TRBV28	TRBJ1-5	TRBD1	CASSSPRDSTYGSNQPQHF	TGTGCGAGCAGTTCCCCCCGGGACAGCACTTATGGGAGCAATCAGCCCCAGCATTTT
15	.	TRBV11-3	TRBJ2-2	TRBD2	CASSSSGANTGELFF	TGTGCCAGCAGCTCTAGCGGGGCCAACACCGGGGAGCTGTTTTTT
14	.	TRBV5-4	TRBJ2-5	.	CASSGSGVRETQYF	TGTGCCAGCAGCGGATCAGGGGTTCGAGAGACCCAGTACTTC
13	.	TRBV6-2/TRBV6-3	TRBJ2-4	.	CASSPRGQGIQYF	TGTGCCAGCAGTCCCCGGGGGCAGGGCATTCAGTACTTC
15	.	TRBV19	TRBJ1-5	.	CASTLLGGGGEPQHF	TGTGCCAGTACCCTATTAGGGGGGGGCGGGGAGCCCCAGCATTTT